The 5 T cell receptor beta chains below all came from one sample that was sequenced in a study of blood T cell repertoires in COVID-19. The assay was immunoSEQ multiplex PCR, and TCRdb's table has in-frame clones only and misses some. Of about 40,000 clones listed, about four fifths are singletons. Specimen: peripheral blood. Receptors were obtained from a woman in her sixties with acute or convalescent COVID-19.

CDR3 nucleotides: TGTGCCAGCAGTGAAGGACAGGGGAGCACAGATACGCAGTATTTT. This sequence encodes CASSEGQGSTDTQYF. The J gene is TRBJ2-3, the V gene TRBV6-1, with 8 bases aligning to TRBD1. Germline V gene lookup returns CDR1 MNHNS and CDR2 SASEGT. CDR3 size: 15 residues. J was trimmed by 0 bases and V by 1 base; bases with no gene match: 0.

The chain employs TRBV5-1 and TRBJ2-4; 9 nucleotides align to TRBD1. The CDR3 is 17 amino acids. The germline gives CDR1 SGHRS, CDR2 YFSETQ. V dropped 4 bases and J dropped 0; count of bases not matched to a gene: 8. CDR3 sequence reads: CASSGGQGFGAKNIQYF. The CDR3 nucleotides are TGCGCCAGCAGCGGCGGACAGGGGTTTGGAGCCAAAAACATTCAGTACTTC.

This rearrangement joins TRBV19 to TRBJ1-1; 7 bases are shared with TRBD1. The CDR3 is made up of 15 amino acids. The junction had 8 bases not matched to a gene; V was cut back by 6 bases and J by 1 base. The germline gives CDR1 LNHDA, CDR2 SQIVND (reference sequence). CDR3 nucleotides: TGTGCCAGTAGAACCGGGGACAGCAAGAACACTGAAGCTTTCTTT. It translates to CASRTGDSKNTEAFF.

CDR3 sequence (DNA): TGTGCCAGCAGTTCCGGGACAGTGAGCTACGAGCAGTACTTC. It yields the protein CASSSGTVSYEQYF. V and J are TRBV28 and TRBJ2-7; 7 bases line up with TRBD1. Trimming cost V 4 bases and J 3 bases; bases outside gene matches: 6. CDR1 is MDHEN, CDR2 SYDVKM, per germline. The CDR3 covers 14 residues.

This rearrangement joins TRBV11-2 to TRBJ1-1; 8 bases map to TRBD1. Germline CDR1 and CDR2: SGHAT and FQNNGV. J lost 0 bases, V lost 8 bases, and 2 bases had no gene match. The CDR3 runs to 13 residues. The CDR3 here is CASRTGLNTEAFF. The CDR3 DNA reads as TGTGCCAGCCGGACAGGGTTGAACACTGAAGCTTTCTTT.